The sequence of this T cell receptor (beta chain) was determined in a study of T cell changes during pregnancy in multiple sclerosis. The CDR3 sequence is 16 residues long. CDR1 and CDR2 from the germline V gene are SGDLS and YYNGEE. V trimming: 2 bases; J trimming: 3 bases; junction bases outside the gene matches: 8. Sequenced by immunoSEQ multiplex PCR; TCRdb stores in-frame clones only, minus some. The top ten hold 0.99% of the sample, which has approximately 99,000 clones, under 95% seen once. Sequenced material: peripheral blood, taken after pregnancy. The clonotype comes from a female donor with multiple sclerosis, enrolled in a pregnancy study. The chain combines TRBV9 with TRBJ2-1; TRBD2 aligns across 7 bases. Here the CDR3 reads CASSVKLAPNYNEQFF. The DNA of the CDR3 is TGTGCCAGCAGCGTGAAACTAGCGCCGAACTACAATGAGCAGTTCTTC.